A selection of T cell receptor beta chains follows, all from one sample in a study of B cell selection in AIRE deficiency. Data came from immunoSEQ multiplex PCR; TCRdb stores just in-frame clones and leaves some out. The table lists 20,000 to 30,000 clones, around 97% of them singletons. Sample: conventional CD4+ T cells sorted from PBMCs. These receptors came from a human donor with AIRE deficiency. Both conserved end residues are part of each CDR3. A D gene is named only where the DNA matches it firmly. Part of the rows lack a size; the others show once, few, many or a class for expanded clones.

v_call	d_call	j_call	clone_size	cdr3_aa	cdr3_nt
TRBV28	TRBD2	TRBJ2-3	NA	CASSLSRKTSGNTDTQYF	TGTGCCAGCAGTTTATCACGAAAGACTAGCGGGAACACAGATACGCAGTATTTT
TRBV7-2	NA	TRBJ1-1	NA	CASSLGLSFMNTEAFF	TGTGCCAGCAGCTTAGGCCTTTCTTTTATGAACACTGAAGCTTTCTTT
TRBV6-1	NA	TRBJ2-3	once	CASRYTPGSDTQYF	TGTGCCAGCAGGTATACCCCGGGGTCAGATACGCAGTATTTT
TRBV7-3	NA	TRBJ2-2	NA	CASSFYRDGKTGELFF	TGTGCCAGCAGCTTCTACCGGGACGGCAAGACCGGGGAGCTGTTTTTT
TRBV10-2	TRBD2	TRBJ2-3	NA	CASRGRLAGVTDTQYF	TGCGCCAGCAGAGGTAGACTAGCGGGAGTTACAGATACGCAGTATTTT
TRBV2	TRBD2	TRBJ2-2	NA	CASSNPGGLNTGELFF	TGTGCCAGCAGTAACCCGGGAGGTTTGAACACCGGGGAGCTGTTTTTT
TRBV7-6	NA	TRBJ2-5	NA	CASSLSGHLGETQYF	TGTGCCAGCAGCTTATCCGGACACCTAGGCGAGACCCAGTACTTC
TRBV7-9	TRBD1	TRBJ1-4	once	CASSRPGTGSEKLFF	TGTGCCAGCAGTCGTCCCGGGACAGGGTCTGAAAAACTGTTTTTT
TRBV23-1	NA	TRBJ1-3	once	CASSRLMGVPSGNTIYF	TGCGCCAGCAGTCGCCTCATGGGCGTCCCAAGTGGAAACACCATATATTTT
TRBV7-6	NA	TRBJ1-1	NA	CASSLLSQGANTEAFF	TGTGCCAGCAGCTTATTGTCACAGGGAGCGAACACTGAAGCTTTCTTT
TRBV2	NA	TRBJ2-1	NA	CAGRARGLFNEQFF	TGTGCCGGGCGGGCTAGGGGGTTGTTTAATGAGCAGTTCTTC
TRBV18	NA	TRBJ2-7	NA	CASSPGGSYEQYF	TGTGCCAGCTCACCTGGGGGGTCCTACGAGCAGTACTTC